The clone carrying this TCR beta chain was detected many times. The CDR3 covers 13 residues. Trimming took 5 bases from V and 2 from J, leaving 10 bases between them. Germline V lookup: CDR1 DFQATT, CDR2 SNEGSKA (reference sequence). The TCR beta CDR3 regions underwent amplification using RNA transcripts as the source. First-round RT-PCR of the TCR CDR3 relied on the HTBI primer set. MiXCR, applied by TCRdb to the multiplex PCR reads, yields one record per CDR3 protein. The data show hundreds of thousands of distinct CDR3 sequences, 38% seen once. The data were obtained in a study of T cells in Graves' hyperthyroidism and ophthalmopathy.

V is TRBV20-1 and J is TRBJ1-5; a weak D match, TRBD1 (5 bases). The specimen was blood. The receptor was derived from a man younger than 30 with Graves' hyperthyroidism. The CDR3 is CSAEGTGNQPQHF. CDR3 bases: TGCAGTGCTGAGGGGACTGGCAATCAGCCCCAGCATTTT.